This TCR beta chain was obtained from a study of control samples from healthy donors and cancer patients. TCRdb's copy holds only in-frame clones and misses some; the assay was immunoSEQ multiplex PCR. Of roughly 88,000 clones listed, about nine tenths are singletons. This CDR3 spans 15 amino acids. V gave up 3 bases and J gave up 4 bases; unmatched junction bases: 5. The germline V gene has CDR1 MNHNS and CDR2 SASEGT. The chain has TRBV6-1 and TRBJ2-1, with TRBD2 matching 8 bases. The sample consisted of blood. The receptor comes from a woman aged 30 to 39 in good health. The CDR3: CASSDLSGGYNEQFF. The CDR3 DNA sequence: TGTGCCAGCAGTGATCTCAGCGGGGGTTACAATGAGCAGTTCTTC.